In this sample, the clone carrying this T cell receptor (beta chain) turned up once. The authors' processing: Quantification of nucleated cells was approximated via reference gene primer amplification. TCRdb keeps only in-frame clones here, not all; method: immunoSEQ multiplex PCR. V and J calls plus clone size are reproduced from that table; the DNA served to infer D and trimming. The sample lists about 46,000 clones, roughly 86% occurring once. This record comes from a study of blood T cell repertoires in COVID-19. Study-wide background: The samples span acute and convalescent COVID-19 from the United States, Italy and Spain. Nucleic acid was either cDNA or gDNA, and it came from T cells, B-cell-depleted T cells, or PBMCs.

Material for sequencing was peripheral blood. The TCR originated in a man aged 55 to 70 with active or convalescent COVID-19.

CDR3 residues: CASSQASGGVSYEQYF. The CDR3 DNA reads TGTGCCAGCAGCCAGGCTAGCGGGGGGGTTTCCTACGAGCAGTACTTC. This sequence joins TRBV4-2 and TRBJ2-7; TRBD2 agrees at 12 bases. CDR3 length: 16 residues. Germline-derived CDR1 and CDR2 are LGHNA and YNFKEQ. The trim removed 3 bases at V and 1 base at J, leaving 4 bases unmatched.